A single sample is the source of the 31 T cell receptor beta chains below, sequenced in a study of naive and memory T cell subsets. Treatment of the sample: skin biopsy from PPD injection site in Mantoux-positive individual. TCR cDNA received a 3' ligated oligonucleotide that carried a UMI. Four PCR rounds used nested alpha and beta constant region primers plus the SP2 primer. TCRdb redid the calling of the UMI-ligation and nested PCR reads with MiXCR, one entry per CDR3 protein. This table holds approximately 37,000 distinct CDR3 sequences, about 10% found once. Sequencing used skin, obtained from a tuberculin skin test site. Every receptor here comes from an adult in good health.

This clonotype was recorded many times. The chain combines TRBV11-2 with TRBJ2-2; D possibly uses TRBD1 or TRBD2 (6 bases each). V was cut by 4 bases and J by 5 bases, with 14 bases left in between. This CDR3 contains 15 residues. Germline lookup yields CDR1 SGHAT and CDR2 FQNNGV. The CDR3 DNA sequence: TGTGCCAGCAGCTGGGGGGCAGGGCAAACCGGGGAGCTGTTTTTT. Protein: CASSWGAGQTGELFF.

The chain recombines TRBV20-1 with TRBJ2-1; weak D call: TRBD1 (5 bases). Trimming shortened V by 3 bases and J by 8 bases, and 14 bases separated the two germline ends. The CDR3 extends over 13 amino acids. Germline CDR1 reads DFQATT; CDR2 reads SNEGSKA (reference sequence). The CDR3 region is CSARAKQDYEQFF. DNA for the CDR3: TGCAGTGCTAGGGCTAAACAGGATTATGAGCAGTTCTTC.

In its sample, this clonotype was seen many times. J is TRBJ2-1 and V is TRBV11-3; 9 positions match TRBD2. Germline V gene data show CDR1 as SGHNT and CDR2 as YENEEA. The V segment lost 1 base and the J segment 4 bases; nucleotides outside the gene matches: 2. The CDR3 is 15 residues long. The DNA of the CDR3 is TGTGCCAGCAGCTTAGTAGCGGGGGAGTACAATGAGCAGTTCTTC. This sequence encodes CASSLVAGEYNEQFF. The whole variable domain, filled in from reference TRBV11-3 and TRBJ2-1, reads EAGVVQSPRYKIIEKKQPVAFWCNPISGHNTLYWYLQNLGQGPELLIRYENEEAVDDSQLPKDRFSAERLKGVDSTLKIQPAELGDSAVYLCASSLVAGEYNEQFFGPGTRLTVL.

This clonotype came up a few times. This sequence joins TRBV7-2 and TRBJ1-1, with 9 bases fitting TRBD1. There are 20 residues in the CDR3. From germline, CDR1 is SGHTA and CDR2 FQGNSA. V lost 5 bases and J lost 0; bases outside the gene matches: 19. The CDR3 DNA is TGTGCCAGCAGCCGAAGGCCCTCAAAACAGGGGGCGAGGGTGAACACTGAAGCTTTCTTT. This codes for CASSRRPSKQGARVNTEAFF.

This clonotype was picked up many times. The rearrangement joins TRBV20-1 to TRBJ1-5; 11 nucleotides match TRBD1. Trimming at V came to 1 base and at J to 6 bases, leaving 5 bases not matched to a gene. Per the germline V gene, CDR1 is DFQATT and CDR2 is SNEGSKA (reference sequence). This CDR3 spans 15 amino acids. This CDR3 is CSARGGQGASQPQHF. The CDR3 DNA sequence: TGCAGTGCTAGAGGTGGACAGGGGGCAAGTCAGCCCCAGCATTTT.

The genes are TRBV2 and TRBJ2-5; the D gene is possibly TRBD2 (6 bases). The CDR3 is made up of 15 amino acids. Looked up from germline, CDR1 is SNHLY and CDR2 is FYNNEI. V was trimmed by 5 bases and J by 1 base, leaving 14 bases between them. The CDR3 sequence: CASSRDLTPQETQYF. The CDR3 DNA reads TGTGCCAGCAGTCGGGACTTAACACCCCAAGAGACCCAGTACTTC.

This clonotype is judged medium-sized (0.01 to 0.1%). The chain links TRBV7-9 to TRBJ2-7, with D perhaps matching TRBD1 (6 bases). The CDR3 has 14 residues. CDR1 and CDR2 (germline): SEHNR, FQNEAQ (reference sequence). V was clipped by 5 bases and J by 1 base, with 12 bases between them. CDR3 protein: CASSRGGQSYEQYF. As DNA, the CDR3 is TGTGCCAGCAGCAGGGGCGGACAGTCCTACGAGCAGTACTTC.

This clonotype was counted between two and nine times. The chain has TRBV29-1 and TRBJ1-1; D gene unclear. Germline lookup yields CDR1 SQVTM and CDR2 ANQGSEA. Between the trimmed V and J ends, which lost 5 bases and 3 bases, there was a span of 4 bases. This CDR3 has 10 amino acids. The CDR3 DNA sequence: TGCAGCGTTCTGGACACTGAAGCTTTCTTT. Translated: CSVLDTEAFF.

This clonotype was seen only a few times. CDR3: CASRQLEKVSYEQYF. CDR3 nucleotides: TGTGCCAGTAGACAACTCGAGAAGGTGTCCTACGAGCAGTACTTC. The chain has TRBV19 and TRBJ2-7; D not resolved. CDR1 is LNHDA and CDR2 is SQIVND in the germline V gene (reference sequence). The CDR3 contains 15 residues. Trimming shortened V by 6 bases and J by 1 base, and 16 bases separated the two germline ends. The entire variable domain, with the rest obtained from reference TRBV19 and TRBJ2-7, is as follows: DGGITQSPKYLFRKEGQNVTLSCEQNLNHDAMYWYRQDPGQGLRLIYYSQIVNDFQKGDIAEGYSVSREKKESFPLTVTSAQKNPTAFYLCASRQLEKVSYEQYFGPGTRLTVT.

This clonotype was counted at least ten times. The chain links TRBV4-1 to TRBJ2-1; D gene unclear. Deletions cut 3 bases from V and 7 bases from J, with 10 bases between. Per germline, CDR1 MGHRA and CDR2 YSYEKL. This CDR3 is built from 13 residues. CDR3 nucleotide sequence: TGCGCCAGCAGCCAGGTACACAAGAATGAGCAGTTCTTC. It encodes CASSQVHKNEQFF.

V usage is TRBV3-1 and J usage is TRBJ1-3; D is uncertain. CDR1 LGHDT and CDR2 YNNKEL come from the germline V gene (reference sequence). Trimming cost V 5 bases and J 0 bases, with 8 bases left between them. The CDR3 contains 14 residues. Here the CDR3 DNA reads TGTGCCAGCAGCTTAGATTACTCTGGAAACACCATATATTTT. Translated: CASSLDYSGNTIYF.

In its sample, this clonotype was seen many times. The chain couples TRBV12-3 or TRBV12-4 to TRBJ2-7, with TRBD2 as a possible D gene (6 bases). The CDR3 has 13 residues. V lost 6 bases, J lost 6 bases, and 15 bases lay in between. CDR3 protein: CASSLGPGVEQYF. For the CDR3, the DNA is TGTGCCAGCAGCCTGGGACCGGGGGTCGAGCAGTACTTC.

This clonotype has a count of ten or more. V is TRBV10-3 and J is TRBJ2-5, with 9 bases aligning to TRBD1. CDR1 and CDR2 (germline): ENHRY, SYGVKD. The ends lost 3 bases at V and 4 bases at J; junction bases unmatched: 6. The CDR3 is made up of 15 amino acids. The CDR3 spells CAISEGDRDVETQYF. CDR3 bases: TGTGCCATCAGTGAAGGGGACAGGGATGTAGAGACCCAGTACTTC.

The gene calls are TRBV27 and TRBJ2-5; D may be TRBD2 (6 bases). V was pared by 2 bases and J by 4 bases, with 11 bases between. Germline CDR1 and CDR2: MNHEY and SMNVEV (reference sequence). This CDR3 spans 14 amino acids. The CDR3 sequence: CASSLRLDGETQYF. The CDR3 coding sequence is TGTGCCAGCAGTTTACGACTAGATGGAGAGACCCAGTACTTC.

V gene TRBV18 combines with J gene TRBJ1-2; 7 nucleotides line up with TRBD1. CDR1 is KGHSH, CDR2 LQKENI, per germline. The length of the CDR3 is 13 residues. V trimming: 2 bases; J trimming: 3 bases; junction bases outside the gene matches: 0. The CDR3 coding sequence is TGTGCCAGCTCACCAACAGGGGACTATGGCTACACCTTC. This translates into CASSPTGDYGYTF.

The sample holds one count of this clonotype. Possible read error: a much larger clone is one base away. The V and J genes are TRBV6-6 and TRBJ2-3, with D tentatively TRBD2 (6 bases). The V gene lost 2 bases and the J gene lost 4 bases, with 13 bases spanning the gap. Germline CDR1 is MNHNY and CDR2 is SVGAGI (reference sequence). The CDR3 runs 15 residues. In DNA, the CDR3 is TGTGCCAGCAGTTACCTGGGGGGAGGCTCAGATACGCAGTATTTT. This encodes CASSYLGGGSDTQYF.

A few counts support this clonotype. The V and J genes are TRBV27 and TRBJ1-2; 11 nucleotides agree with TRBD1. Germline V lookup: CDR1 MNHEY, CDR2 SMNVEV (reference sequence). The CDR3 runs 13 residues. The V segment lost 5 bases and the J segment 8 bases; nucleotides outside the gene matches: 4. The CDR3 spells CASSLRTGGGYTF. CDR3 DNA: TGTGCCAGCAGTCTAAGGACAGGGGGCGGCTACACCTTC.

In its sample, this clonotype was seen many times. The chain is built from TRBV20-1 and TRBJ2-2, with 10 positions matching TRBD1. CDR1 DFQATT and CDR2 SNEGSKA come from the germline V gene (reference sequence). J lost 7 bases, V lost 0 bases, and 11 bases had no gene match. The CDR3 consists of 17 residues. For the CDR3, the DNA is TGCAGTGCTAGAGATGGGGGGACAGGGGTTGAGGTCGGGGAGCTGTTTTTT. This sequence encodes CSARDGGTGVEVGELFF.

This clonotype was counted a few times. This chain joins TRBV6-1 and TRBJ1-2; D perhaps matches TRBD1 (5 bases). The CDR3 totals 14 residues. The germline V and J ends were trimmed by 1 base and 4 bases, with 10 bases remaining between them. CDR1 MNHNS and CDR2 SASEGT come from the germline V gene. The CDR3 bases are TGTGCCAGCAGTGAAGATCGGGGCGGCTATGGCTACACCTTC. Translation: CASSEDRGGYGYTF.

V gene TRBV30 combines with J gene TRBJ1-5, with D uncertain. Deletions cut 3 bases from V and 7 bases from J, with 10 bases between. This CDR3 comprises 12 residues. Per germline, CDR1 GTSNPN and CDR2 SVGIG (reference sequence). CDR3 DNA sequence: TGTGCCTGGAGCCGGGGTCGCCAGCCCCAGCATTTT. Its protein product is CAWSRGRQPQHF.

This clonotype occurred many times. The rearrangement joins TRBV5-1 to TRBJ2-5; TRBD1 agrees at 10 bases. The germline V gene encodes CDR1 SGHRS and CDR2 YFSETQ. V was pared by 4 bases and J by 2 bases, with 5 bases of the junction left unmatched. The CDR3 contains 15 residues. The CDR3 DNA is TGCGCCAGCAGCCCGACAGGGGGCCCTCAAGAGACCCAGTACTTC. The encoded protein is CASSPTGGPQETQYF.

This clonotype turned up a few times. The rearrangement links TRBV11-2 to TRBJ2-7; a possible D gene is TRBD2 (5 bases). Trimming took 5 bases from V and 1 from J, leaving 12 bases between them. This CDR3 has 14 residues. CDR1 SGHAT and CDR2 FQNNGV come from the germline V gene. CDR3 in DNA: TGTGCCAGCAGCCCGCTGACGGGATCCTACGAGCAGTACTTC. It translates to CASSPLTGSYEQYF.

This clonotype was seen many times. Possible read error: a much larger clone is one base away. The rearrangement uses TRBV4-1 and TRBJ1-2; D perhaps matches TRBD1 (5 bases). This CDR3 spans 15 amino acids. Germline V gene data show CDR1 as MGHRA and CDR2 as YSYEKL. The CDR3 is CASSHHNGANYGDTF. Written as DNA, the CDR3 is TGCGCCAGCAGCCACCACAACGGGGCTAACTATGGCGACACCTTC.

This clonotype was counted at least ten times. The chain recombines TRBV20-1 with TRBJ1-1; tentatively, D is TRBD1 (5 bases). In germline, CDR1 is DFQATT, CDR2 SNEGSKA (reference sequence). V was clipped by 5 bases and J by 5 bases, with 12 bases between them. The CDR3 is 12 amino acids. CDR3 sequence (DNA): TGCAGTGCTCGTGGGGGGACGACTGAAGCTTTCTTT. Translated: CSARGGTTEAFF.

The sample holds many counts of this clonotype. V usage is TRBV2 and J usage is TRBJ2-7; D could derive from TRBD1 or TRBD2 (5 bases each). V lost 10 bases and J 4 bases, leaving 17 bases between the germline ends. Per germline, CDR1 SNHLY and CDR2 FYNNEI. The CDR3 has 13 residues. CDR3 protein: CATVPGPTYEQYF. CDR3 bases: TGTGCCACAGTACCGGGACCGACTTACGAGCAGTACTTC.

The chain joins TRBV2 to TRBJ2-1; 7 bases fit TRBD1. This CDR3 is 15 amino acids long. Germline CDR1 SNHLY, CDR2 FYNNEI. With 6 bases clipped from V and 0 bases from J, the junction kept 5 bases outside the gene matches. CDR3 nucleotide sequence: TGTGCCAGCAGAGAACAGGGGAGCTCCTACAATGAGCAGTTCTTC. Translating gives CASREQGSSYNEQFF.

This clonotype is deemed medium-sized (0.01 to 0.1%). The chain links TRBV19 to TRBJ2-3; TRBD2 matches 7 bases. Germline CDR1 and CDR2: LNHDA and SQIVND (reference sequence). Trimming cost V 3 bases and J 3 bases; bases outside gene matches: 6. This CDR3 comprises 15 residues. CDR3 DNA: TGTGCCAGTAGTATCGGAGGACTAGAAACAGATACGCAGTATTTT. Its translation is CASSIGGLETDTQYF. The entire variable domain, with the rest obtained from reference TRBV19 and TRBJ2-3, is as follows: DGGITQSPKYLFRKEGQNVTLSCEQNLNHDAMYWYRQDPGQGLRLIYYSQIVNDFQKGDIAEGYSVSREKKESFPLTVTSAQKNPTAFYLCASSIGGLETDTQYFGPGTRLTVL.

This clonotype has a count of ten or more. The chain links TRBV12-3 or TRBV12-4 to TRBJ2-1; D is unclear. V gave up 1 base and J gave up 6 bases, with 7 bases separating them. The CDR3 extends over 13 amino acids. CDR3: CASSLGQSNEQFF. DNA of the CDR3: TGTGCCAGCAGTTTAGGGCAGAGCAATGAGCAGTTCTTC.

This clonotype has a count of ten or more. The J gene is TRBJ2-1, the V gene TRBV28; 9 bases match TRBD2. The trim removed 5 bases at V and 8 bases at J, leaving 10 bases unmatched. CDR3 length equals 15 residues. Germline lookup yields CDR1 MDHEN and CDR2 SYDVKM. CDR3 sequence reads: CASSEASGNSYEQFF. The CDR3 coding sequence is TGTGCCAGCAGTGAGGCTAGCGGGAACAGCTATGAGCAGTTCTTC.

The chain uses TRBV9 and TRBJ1-1; D is ambiguous. This CDR3 spans 12 amino acids. V lost 3 bases to trimming and J lost 10 bases, with 13 bases between them. The V gene's germline CDR1 is SGDLS and CDR2 YYNGEE. The CDR3 here is CASSALGLVAFF. In nucleotides, the CDR3 is TGTGCCAGCAGCGCACTAGGATTGGTAGCTTTCTTT.

This clonotype came up a few times. V gene TRBV4-2 combines with J gene TRBJ1-3, with 9 bases matching TRBD1. This CDR3 region has 16 residues. With V trimmed by 1 base and J by 1 base, 2 bases remained unmatched. Germline V gene lookup returns CDR1 LGHNA and CDR2 YNFKEQ. CDR3 sequence reads: CASSQAGTGSGNTIYF. Written as DNA, the CDR3 is TGTGCCAGCAGCCAAGCGGGGACAGGGTCTGGAAACACCATATATTTT.